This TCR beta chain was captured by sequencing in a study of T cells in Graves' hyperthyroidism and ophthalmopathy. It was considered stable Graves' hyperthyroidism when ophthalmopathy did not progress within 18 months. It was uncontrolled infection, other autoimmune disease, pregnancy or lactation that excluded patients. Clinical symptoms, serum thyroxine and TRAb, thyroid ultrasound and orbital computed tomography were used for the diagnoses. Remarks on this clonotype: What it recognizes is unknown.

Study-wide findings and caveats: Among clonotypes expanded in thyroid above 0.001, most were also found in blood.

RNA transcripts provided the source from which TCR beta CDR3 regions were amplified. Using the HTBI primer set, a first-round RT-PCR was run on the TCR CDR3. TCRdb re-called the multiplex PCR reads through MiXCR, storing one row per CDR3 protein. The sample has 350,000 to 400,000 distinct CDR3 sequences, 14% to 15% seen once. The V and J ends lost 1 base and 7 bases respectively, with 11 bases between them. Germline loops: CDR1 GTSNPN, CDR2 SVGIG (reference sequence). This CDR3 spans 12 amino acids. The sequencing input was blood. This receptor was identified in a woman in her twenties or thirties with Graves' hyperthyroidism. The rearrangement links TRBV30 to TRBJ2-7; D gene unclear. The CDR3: CAWSGSVGEQYF. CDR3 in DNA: TGTGCCTGGAGTGGGAGTGTAGGTGAGCAGTACTTC.